A single sample gave rise to the 25 T cell receptor beta chains below, sequenced in a study of OX40 agonist ivuxolimab in advanced cancers. TCRdb's copy holds only in-frame clones and misses some; the assay was immunoSEQ multiplex PCR. This sample has under 95,000 clones; 86% occur once, and the top ten carry about 6.9%. Here the sequenced sample was CD4+ or CD8+ T cells sorted from blood, taken in a trial of the OX40 agonist ivuxolimab. The receptors come from an adult with an advanced solid tumor such as melanoma, head and neck, liver or kidney cancer.

This chain joins TRBV4-2 and TRBJ2-3; 11 bases map to TRBD1. With V trimmed by 1 base and J by 6 bases, 6 bases remained unmatched. The CDR3 consists of 16 residues. From germline, CDR1 is LGHNA and CDR2 YNFKEQ. The CDR3 nucleotides are TGTGCCAGCAGCCAAGGGCTCGGACAGGGGGCCGATACGCAGTATTTT. Its translation is CASSQGLGQGADTQYF.

The chain recombines TRBV4-3 with TRBJ1-4; D ambiguous. The V end was cut by 4 bases, the J end by 3 bases, with 9 bases between. The CDR3 contains 14 residues. CDR1 LGHNA and CDR2 YSLEER come from the germline V gene. DNA for the CDR3: TGCGCCAGCAGCCCAAGGGTGGCTAATGAAAAACTGTTTTTT. It yields the protein CASSPRVANEKLFF.

The J gene is TRBJ1-1, the V gene TRBV2; 9 bases fit TRBD1. The CDR3 spans 15 residues. The germline V gene encodes CDR1 SNHLY and CDR2 FYNNEI. The ends lost 9 bases at V and 0 bases at J; junction bases unmatched: 8. The CDR3 region is CASVGQGLVNTEAFF. DNA for the CDR3: TGTGCCAGTGTAGGACAGGGGCTAGTGAACACTGAAGCTTTCTTT.

The chain couples TRBV11-2 to TRBJ2-1, with TRBD2 matching 12 bases. Trimming cost V 8 bases and J 0 bases; bases outside gene matches: 8. CDR3 length: 17 residues. Germline V gene sequence: CDR1 SGHAT, CDR2 FQNNGV. CDR3 protein: CASGLAGSYYSYNEQFF. The CDR3 DNA sequence: TGTGCCAGCGGACTAGCGGGGAGTTATTACTCCTACAATGAGCAGTTCTTC.

The V gene is TRBV7-9, the J gene TRBJ1-3; unclear D gene. The V end lost 2 bases, the J end lost 0 bases, and 5 bases lay between the germline ends. The germline CDR1 and CDR2 sequences are SEHNR and FQNEAQ (reference sequence). There are 14 residues in the CDR3. The CDR3 here is CASSLRGSGNTIYF. The CDR3 region has the DNA TGTGCCAGCAGCTTAAGAGGCTCTGGAAACACCATATATTTT.

The chain is built from TRBV6-1 and TRBJ2-3, with TRBD1 matching 11 bases. The CDR3 extends over 12 amino acids. Trimming cost V 6 bases and J 8 bases; bases outside gene matches: 1. Germline V CDR1 and CDR2: MNHNS, SASEGT. The CDR3 spells CASSGQGATQYF. The CDR3 DNA reads TGTGCCAGCAGCGGACAGGGGGCTACGCAGTATTTT.

The chain carries TRBV11-2 and TRBJ2-3; 9 bases agree with TRBD2. CDR3 length equals 15 residues. J was trimmed by 1 base and V by 4 bases; bases with no gene match: 3. Germline values: CDR1 SGHAT, CDR2 FQNNGV. The CDR3 region has the DNA TGTGCCAGCAGCTCGGGCGGGGGGGGCACAGATACGCAGTATTTT. This translates into CASSSGGGGTDTQYF.

The V gene is TRBV4-3, the J gene TRBJ1-5; D unresolved. The CDR3 has 14 amino acids. Germline assignment: CDR1 LGHNA and CDR2 YSLEER. V was cut by 6 bases and J by 0 bases, with 9 bases left in between. CDR3 coding DNA: TGCGCCAGCAGTCGGGAGGATAGCAATCAGCCCCAGCATTTT. Its translation: CASSREDSNQPQHF.

J is TRBJ2-5 and V is TRBV2; 9 bases map to TRBD2. This CDR3 is 16 amino acids long. The V segment lost 6 bases and the J segment 1 base; nucleotides outside the gene matches: 9. Germline lookup yields CDR1 SNHLY and CDR2 FYNNEI. The CDR3 here is CASRPNSGGLQETQYF. CDR3 DNA sequence: TGTGCCAGCAGGCCCAATAGCGGGGGCCTCCAAGAGACCCAGTACTTC.

This chain uses TRBV27 with TRBJ1-1; D is uncertain. The CDR3 is 16 residues long. Per the germline V gene, CDR1 is MNHEY and CDR2 is SMNVEV (reference sequence). V lost 5 bases, J lost 0 bases, and 16 bases lay in between. CDR3 protein: CASSPYYDIMNTEAFF. CDR3 in DNA: TGTGCCAGCAGTCCCTATTATGACATCATGAACACTGAAGCTTTCTTT.

The chain uses TRBV5-1 and TRBJ1-2; D uncertain. Germline values: CDR1 SGHRS, CDR2 YFSETQ. The CDR3 has 15 residues. Trimming took 3 bases from V and 4 from J, leaving 16 bases between them. The CDR3 DNA reads TGCGCCAGCAGCTCCGAGACTGTTTTGGGCTATGGCTACACCTTC. The encoded protein is CASSSETVLGYGYTF.

The gene calls are TRBV11-2 and TRBJ2-3; D is unclear. Germline CDR1 reads SGHAT; CDR2 reads FQNNGV. This CDR3 is 15 amino acids long. V was trimmed by 5 bases and J by 2 bases, leaving 14 bases between them. CDR3 loop: CASSPGRFDTDTQYF. The CDR3 DNA reads as TGTGCCAGCAGCCCCGGCCGGTTTGACACAGATACGCAGTATTTT. The full variable domain, rest sourced from reference TRBV11-2 and TRBJ2-3, is EAGVAQSPRYKIIEKRQSVAFWCNPISGHATLYWYQQILGQGPKLLIQFQNNGVVDDSQLPKDRFSAERLKGVDSTLKIQPAKLEDSAVYLCASSPGRFDTDTQYFGPGTRLTVL.

The chain uses TRBV6-6 and TRBJ1-2; D ambiguous. CDR3 length equals 11 residues. V lost 6 bases and J lost 6, with 8 bases in between. Germline CDR1 is MNHNY and CDR2 is SVGAGI (reference sequence). The CDR3, as DNA: TGTGCCAGCAGGGCAGTACATGGCTACACCTTC. Its protein product is CASRAVHGYTF.

The chain combines TRBV29-1 with TRBJ2-5; D is possibly TRBD1 (6 bases). TRBJ2-7 matches the DNA end more closely, so the J call is doubtful. The CDR3 runs 12 residues. Germline V gene sequence: CDR1 SQVTM, CDR2 ANQGSEA. The chain's CDR3 is CSAVDRPYEQYF. CDR3 DNA: TGCAGCGCCGTCGACAGGCCCTACGAGCAGTACTTC.

This chain joins TRBV11-2 and TRBJ2-5; 14 nucleotides match TRBD2. This CDR3 comprises 16 residues. Germline CDR1 SGHAT, CDR2 FQNNGV. Unmatched junction bases numbered 7, after V lost 5 bases and J lost 5 bases. This CDR3 reads CASSRRLAGGGETQYF. The CDR3 coding sequence is TGTGCCAGCAGCCGACGACTAGCGGGAGGGGGGGAGACCCAGTACTTC.

This clone has just one count. The rearrangement joins TRBV2 to TRBJ2-7; D not certain. V gave up 6 bases and J gave up 6 bases, with 15 bases separating them. Germline CDR1 reads SNHLY; CDR2 reads FYNNEI. This CDR3 is built from 13 residues. This CDR3 is CASRPTIPGEQYF. The CDR3 nucleotides are TGTGCCAGCAGACCCACTATACCGGGCGAGCAGTACTTC.

This sequence joins TRBV7-3 and TRBJ1-2; D uncertain. V lost 4 bases to trimming and J lost 7 bases, with 13 bases between them. This CDR3 has 13 residues. Looked up from germline, CDR1 is SGHTA and CDR2 is FQGTGA. CDR3 in DNA: TGTGCCAGCAGCTCGCTGGGTGGGAGTGGCTACACCTTC. This translates into CASSSLGGSGYTF.

For this clone: Other DNA variants within this sample encode the same CDR3. The chain is built from TRBV9 and TRBJ1-3; D may be TRBD1 (5 bases). In germline, CDR1 is SGDLS, CDR2 YYNGEE. Trimming stripped 0 bases from V and 1 base from J, with 5 bases between. The CDR3 sequence is 14 residues long. The CDR3 loop reads CASSVAGSGNTIYF. In DNA form, the CDR3 reads TGTGCCAGCAGCGTAGCAGGGTCTGGAAACACCATATATTTT.

The chain is built from TRBV6-1 and TRBJ1-5; D gene uncertain. Germline V lookup: CDR1 MNHNS, CDR2 SASEGT. The CDR3 is 11 amino acids. V was pared by 3 bases and J by 7 bases, with 4 bases between. The CDR3 DNA is TGTGCCAGCAGTGAGGGGCAGCCCCAGCATTTT. Amino acids: CASSEGQPQHF.

The chain links TRBV18 to TRBJ2-2; no reliable D call. V was cut by 3 bases and J by 0 bases, with 2 bases left in between. Germline CDR1 and CDR2: KGHSH and LQKENI. This CDR3 spans 13 amino acids. The CDR3 nucleotides are TGTGCCAGCTCACCGGCGAACACCGGGGAGCTGTTTTTT. Translated: CASSPANTGELFF.

The chain employs TRBV7-2 and TRBJ2-5, with 12 bases aligning to TRBD2. V lost 5 bases and J lost 6; bases outside the gene matches: 7. From germline, CDR1 is SGHTA and CDR2 FQGNSA. There are 15 residues in the CDR3. CDR3 protein: CASSKRTSGEQTQYF. CDR3 coding DNA: TGTGCCAGCAGCAAAAGGACTAGCGGGGAGCAGACCCAGTACTTC.

The genes are TRBV6-4 and TRBJ2-4, with D perhaps given as TRBD1 or TRBD2 (6 bases each). V was cut by 11 bases and J by 1 base, with 18 bases left in between. There are 15 residues in the CDR3. Per the germline V gene, CDR1 is MRHNA and CDR2 is SNTAGT. DNA for the CDR3: TGTGCCCCCACAACGGAGGGGGGTGCCAAAAACATTCAGTACTTC. Translated: CAPTTEGGAKNIQYF.

This clone was seen a single time. The J gene is TRBJ1-2, the V gene TRBV6-5; D remains ambiguous. Germline CDR1 reads MNHEY; CDR2 reads SVGAGI. V shed 0 bases and J shed 6 bases, with 14 bases lying between them. The CDR3 is made up of 15 amino acids. The CDR3 sequence: CASSYSNAGWNGYTF. Written as DNA, the CDR3 is TGTGCCAGCAGTTACTCGAATGCGGGATGGAATGGCTACACCTTC.

This clone was detected only once. The chain recombines TRBV4-2 with TRBJ2-2, with 7 bases that match TRBD2. This CDR3 is built from 17 residues. CDR1 is LGHNA, CDR2 YNFKEQ, per germline. J gave up 3 bases and V 0 bases, and 7 bases lay outside the gene matches. The CDR3 spells CASSQDSGTTYTGELFF. DNA of the CDR3: TGTGCCAGCAGCCAAGATTCAGGGACTACCTACACCGGGGAGCTGTTTTTT.

The chain combines TRBV5-1 with TRBJ1-2; D is unclear. The V gene's germline CDR1 is SGHRS and CDR2 YFSETQ. V shed 0 bases and J shed 7 bases, with 16 bases lying between them. The CDR3 spans 15 residues. CDR3 DNA: TGCGCCAGCAGCTTGGAAGGGAGTCTTCCGTCTGGCTACACCTTC. This translates into CASSLEGSLPSGYTF.